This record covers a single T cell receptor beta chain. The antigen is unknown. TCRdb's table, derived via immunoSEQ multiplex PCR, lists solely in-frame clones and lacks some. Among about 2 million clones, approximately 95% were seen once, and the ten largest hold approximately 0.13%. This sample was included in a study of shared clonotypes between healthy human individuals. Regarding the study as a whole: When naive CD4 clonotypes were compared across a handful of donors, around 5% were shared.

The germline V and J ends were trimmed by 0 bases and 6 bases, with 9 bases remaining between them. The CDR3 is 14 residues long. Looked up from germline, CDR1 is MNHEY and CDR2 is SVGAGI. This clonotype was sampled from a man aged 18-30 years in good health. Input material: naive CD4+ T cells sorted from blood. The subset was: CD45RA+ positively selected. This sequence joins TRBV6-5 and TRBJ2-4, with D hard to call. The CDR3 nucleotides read TGTGCCAGCAGTTACTCGTCCTCTCTAAACATTCAGTACTTC. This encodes CASSYSSSLNIQYF.